This T cell receptor beta chain was captured by sequencing in a study of cytomegalovirus exposure and HLA in healthy donors. As for the study in general: Among the 300 to 500 donors who were genotyped, approximately 76% fell in the genetic ancestry cluster that is associated with self-reported Caucasian donors. Regarding the study as a whole: Many donors carried some public TCRs, although rarity characterized most TCR sequences. Certain sequence variants were highly shared and formed a cluster, and this cluster was likely a sequencing artifact. It was shown in a later analysis that HLA-associated TCR beta chains were more clonally expanded than other, equally common chains.

Worth noting for this clone: What it binds is unknown.

There are 15 residues in the CDR3. Germline CDR1 GTSNPN, CDR2 SVGIG (reference sequence). With 3 bases clipped from V and 5 bases from J, the junction kept 8 bases outside the gene matches. PCR involved 60 Vbeta and 13 Jbeta primers. Clones were sequenced by immunoSEQ multiplex PCR, and TCRdb holds only the in-frame ones, with some missing. The profile shows some 170,000 clones, roughly 85% of them singletons. The TCR sequence derives from a man between 40 and 49 years old in good health and CMV-seropositive. This chain connects TRBV30 to TRBJ2-5; 11 nucleotides line up with TRBD2. The sample taken for sequencing was PBMCs. The CDR3 DNA is TGTGCCTGGAGGAGTAGCGGGGGGGCCAGGGAGACCCAGTACTTC. Translating gives CAWRSSGGARETQYF.